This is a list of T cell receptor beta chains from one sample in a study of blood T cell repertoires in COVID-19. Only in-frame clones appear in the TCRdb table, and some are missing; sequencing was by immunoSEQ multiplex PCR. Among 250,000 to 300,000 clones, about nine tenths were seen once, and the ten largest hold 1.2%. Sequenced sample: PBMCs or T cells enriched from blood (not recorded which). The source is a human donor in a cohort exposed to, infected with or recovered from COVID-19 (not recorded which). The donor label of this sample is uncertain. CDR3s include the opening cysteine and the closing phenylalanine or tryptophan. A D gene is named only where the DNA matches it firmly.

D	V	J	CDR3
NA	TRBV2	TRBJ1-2	CASMPTFLTRGYTF
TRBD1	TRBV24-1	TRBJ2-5	CATSEAGGPKETQYF
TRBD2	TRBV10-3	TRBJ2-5	CAISDTSGVQETQYF
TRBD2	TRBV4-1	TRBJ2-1	CASSQKRGGGNEQFF
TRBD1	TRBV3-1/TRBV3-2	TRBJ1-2	CASSLSGTVYGYTF
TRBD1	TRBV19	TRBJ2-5	CASSLTTGRPTETQYF
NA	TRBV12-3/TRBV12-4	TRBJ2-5	CASRMDSQETQYF
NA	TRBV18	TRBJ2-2	CASSPPPSRTGELFF
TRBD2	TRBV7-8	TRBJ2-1	CASSYGLAGGSYNEQFF
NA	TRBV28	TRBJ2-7	CASSLRARAYEQYF
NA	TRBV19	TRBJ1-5	CASKRGSNQPQHF
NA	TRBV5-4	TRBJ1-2	CASSLEGAWEGYTF
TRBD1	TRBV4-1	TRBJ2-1	CASSKGTVNEQFF
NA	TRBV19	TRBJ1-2	CAAGPGYTF
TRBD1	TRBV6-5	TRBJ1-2	CASRIQGASNYGYTF
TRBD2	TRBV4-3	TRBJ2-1	CASSQELAGALYNEQFF
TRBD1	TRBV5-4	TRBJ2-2	CASSLGPGQGSTGELFF
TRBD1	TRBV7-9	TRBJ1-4	CASNWGTGEANEKLFF